Each of the 13 T cell receptor beta chains below was sequenced from the same sample in a study of blood T cell repertoires in COVID-19 (TCRdb year 2020). The receptor library was made with the immunoSEQ multiplex PCR assay. In its TCRdb copy, this immuneACCESS table keeps in-frame sequences only and misses some clones. Where compared with another copy, unresolved V genes explain less than half of these, and the others have no known cause. In all, the sample holds 200,000 to 300,000 clones, and 75% to 85% of those were seen once. Over 7.5% of the sample is in the top ten clones. The sequenced material came from PBMCs or T cells enriched from blood (not recorded which). These receptors came from a woman in her forties or fifties with acute COVID-19.

J is TRBJ2-5 and V is TRBV3-1 (or the pseudogene TRBV3-2); no definite D call. The germline gives CDR1 LGHDT, CDR2 YNNKEL (reference sequence). The CDR3 has 13 residues. The germline V and J ends were trimmed by 5 bases and 2 bases, with 9 bases remaining between them. The CDR3 spells CASSSTIQETQYF. For the CDR3, the DNA is TGTGCCAGCAGCTCCACAATTCAAGAGACCCAGTACTTC.

The chain recombines TRBV6-5 with TRBJ2-7; a weak D match, TRBD1 (5 bases). V dropped 7 bases and J dropped 1 base, with 11 bases sitting between them. Looked up from germline, CDR1 is MNHEY and CDR2 is SVGAGI. The length of the CDR3 is 13 residues. The CDR3 reads CASTPGISYEQYF. The CDR3 DNA sequence: TGTGCCAGCACCCCAGGGATTTCCTACGAGCAGTACTTC.

This CDR3 is CSASPGTGNTIYF. The CDR3 DNA is TGCAGTGCTAGTCCGGGGACTGGAAACACCATATATTTT. The chain combines TRBV20-1 with TRBJ1-3; the D is unclear. Deletions cut 3 bases from V and 2 bases from J, with 8 bases between. Germline V gives CDR1 DFQATT, CDR2 SNEGSKA (reference sequence). The CDR3 is 13 residues long.

The chain recombines TRBV2 with TRBJ2-3; TRBD2 agrees at 12 bases. CDR3 length: 19 amino acids. Trimming at V came to 6 bases and at J to 0 bases, leaving 13 bases not matched to a gene. Germline V CDR1 and CDR2: SNHLY, FYNNEI. The CDR3: CASRTLAGGLWSSTDTQYF. The CDR3 DNA is TGTGCCAGCAGAACCCTAGCGGGGGGGCTATGGTCTAGCACAGATACGCAGTATTTT.

This chain links TRBV19 with TRBJ1-2, with 8 bases identical to TRBD1. Losses at the gene ends were 7 bases for V and 8 bases for J; bases not matched to a gene: 12. The CDR3 length is 14 residues. Per the germline V gene, CDR1 is LNHDA and CDR2 is SQIVND (reference sequence). Here the CDR3 reads CASKIRTGMDGYTF. The DNA of the CDR3 is TGTGCCAGTAAAATAAGGACAGGGATGGACGGCTACACCTTC.

V gene TRBV7-9 combines with J gene TRBJ2-7; 10 bases agree with TRBD1. The CDR3 spans 15 residues. CDR1 is SEHNR, CDR2 FQNEAQ, per germline (reference sequence). Trimming cost V 5 bases and J 4 bases; bases outside gene matches: 8. This chain's CDR3 is CASSPLGTGEYEQYF. In DNA, the CDR3 is TGTGCCAGCAGCCCCCTTGGGACAGGGGAGTACGAGCAGTACTTC.

This clone occurred once. The chain uses TRBV7-9 and TRBJ1-1; D unresolved. Germline-derived CDR1 and CDR2 are SEHNR and FQNEAQ (reference sequence). The length of the CDR3 is 13 residues. V lost 3 bases and J lost 1, with 6 bases in between. CDR3 in DNA: TGTGCCAGCAGCTTCGTCAGGAACACTGAAGCTTTCTTT. Protein sequence: CASSFVRNTEAFF.

This sequence joins TRBV5-1 and TRBJ2-7; D may be TRBD2 (5 bases). The germline V and J ends were trimmed by 0 bases and 4 bases, with 8 bases remaining between them. The CDR3 contains 13 residues. CDR1 is SGHRS and CDR2 is YFSETQ in the germline V gene. The CDR3 DNA follows: TGCGCCAGCAGCTTGGAAACGGGGTACGAGCAGTACTTC. Translated, it gives CASSLETGYEQYF.

The rearrangement links TRBV1 to TRBJ1-2; the D segment call TRBD1 is taken from the table without a DNA check. TRBV1 is deemed a pseudogene. This CDR3 has 14 amino acids. CDR3 residues: CTSSQDKGNYGYTF. CDR3 bases: TGCACCAGCAGCCAAGATAAGGGGAACTATGGCTACACCTTC.

Details on this clone: The junction does not match germline at one end; this may be a read error. The chain uses TRBV2 and TRBJ1-2, with 7 bases lining up with TRBD1. The germline V gene has CDR1 SNHLY and CDR2 FYNNEI. The CDR3 is made up of 14 amino acids. The CDR3 protein is CAGRGRPDNYGYTF. Written as DNA, the CDR3 is TGTGCCGGCAGGGGGAGACCGGATAACTATGGCTACACCTTC. The complete variable domain, with remaining parts taken from reference TRBV2 and TRBJ1-2, reads EPEVTQTPSHQVTQMGQEVILRCVPISNHLYFYWYRQILGQKVEFLVSFYNNEISEKSEIFDDQFSVERPDGSNFTLKIRSTKLEDSAMYFCAGRGRPDNYGYTFGSGTRLTVV.

This clone has just one count. V usage is TRBV19 and J usage is TRBJ2-3, with 13 positions matching TRBD2. The CDR3 runs to 16 residues. Germline V gene data show CDR1 as LNHDA and CDR2 as SQIVND (reference sequence). Trimming at V came to 5 bases and at J to 0 bases, leaving 2 bases not matched to a gene. This CDR3 is CASSGGLAGSTDTQYF. The CDR3, as DNA: TGTGCCAGTAGTGGGGGACTAGCGGGGAGCACAGATACGCAGTATTTT.

The J gene is TRBJ1-5, the V gene TRBV19, with 8 bases identical to TRBD1. Germline assignment: CDR1 LNHDA and CDR2 SQIVND (reference sequence). The length of the CDR3 is 16 residues. The junction had 6 bases not matched to a gene; V was cut back by 2 bases and J by 3 bases. CDR3 DNA: TGTGCCAGTAGTATAACACAGGGGGTCCCCAATCAGCCCCAGCATTTT. Translation gives CASSITQGVPNQPQHF.

The J gene is TRBJ1-4, the V gene TRBV18, with 8 bases lining up with TRBD1. The ends lost 0 bases at V and 7 bases at J; junction bases unmatched: 4. The CDR3 is made up of 15 amino acids. The germline gives CDR1 KGHSH, CDR2 LQKENI. CDR3 in amino acids: CASSPPQGAGEKLFF. As DNA, the CDR3 is TGTGCCAGCTCACCACCGCAGGGGGCAGGTGAAAAACTGTTTTTT.